What follows is one T cell receptor (beta chain) and its context. Only in-frame clones appear in the TCRdb table, and some are missing; sequencing was by immunoSEQ multiplex PCR. The profile shows 150,000 to 200,000 clones, 75% to 90% of them singletons. The cohort comprised adults aged about 18 to 100 years residing in 20 to 30 US areas. V was pared by 8 bases and J by 0 bases, with 17 bases between. The CDR3 runs to 17 residues. Per the germline V gene, CDR1 is SNHLY and CDR2 is FYNNEI. The entry originates in a study of blood T cell repertoires in COVID-19. This clonotype was obtained from a middle-aged man who had recovered from COVID-19. The sequencing input was PBMCs or T cells enriched from blood (not recorded which). This chain connects TRBV2 to TRBJ2-6; weak D call: TRBD1 (6 bases). The CDR3 protein is CASWKGVPVSGANVLTF. CDR3 DNA sequence: TGTGCCAGCTGGAAGGGGGTCCCTGTCTCTGGGGCCAACGTCCTGACTTTC.